The source of this T cell receptor (beta chain) is a study of blood T cell repertoires in COVID-19. Study background: Spain, Italy and the United States supplied samples that represented acute and convalescent COVID-19. Sample material is recorded as cDNA or gDNA derived from T cells, B-cell-depleted T cells, or PBMCs.

In the original analysis: Reference gene primer amplification yielded estimated nucleated cell counts. The repertoire was sequenced with immunoSEQ multiplex PCR; TCRdb's copy has only in-frame clones and lacks some. The V and J calls and clone size are taken from that table; D and trimming were inferred from the DNA. The sample records a few hundred thousand clones, around 90% being singletons. CDR3 length: 12 residues. V shed 5 bases, J shed 11 bases, and the junction held 5 bases outside the gene matches. Germline values: CDR1 SGHVS, CDR2 FNYEAQ. The sequenced sample was peripheral blood. The chain combines TRBV7-6 with TRBJ2-1, with 8 bases fitting TRBD1. The clonotype was recovered from a man in his fifties with active or convalescent COVID-19. CDR3 sequence reads: CASSIGTGQQFF. Here the CDR3 DNA reads TGTGCCAGCAGCATAGGGACAGGACAGCAGTTCTTC.